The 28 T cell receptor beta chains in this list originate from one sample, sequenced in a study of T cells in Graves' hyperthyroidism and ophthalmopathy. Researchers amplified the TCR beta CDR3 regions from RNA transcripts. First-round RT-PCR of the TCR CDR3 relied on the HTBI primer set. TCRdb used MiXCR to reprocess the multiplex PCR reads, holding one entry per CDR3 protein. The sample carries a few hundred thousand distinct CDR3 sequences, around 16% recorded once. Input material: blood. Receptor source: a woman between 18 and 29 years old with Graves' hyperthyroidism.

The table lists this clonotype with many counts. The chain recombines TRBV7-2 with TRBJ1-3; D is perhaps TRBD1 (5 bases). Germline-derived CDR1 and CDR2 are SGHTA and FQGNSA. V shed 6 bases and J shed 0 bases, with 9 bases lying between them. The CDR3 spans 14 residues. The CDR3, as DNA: TGTGCCAGCAGGGCGGGACCCTCTGGAAACACCATATATTTT. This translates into CASRAGPSGNTIYF.

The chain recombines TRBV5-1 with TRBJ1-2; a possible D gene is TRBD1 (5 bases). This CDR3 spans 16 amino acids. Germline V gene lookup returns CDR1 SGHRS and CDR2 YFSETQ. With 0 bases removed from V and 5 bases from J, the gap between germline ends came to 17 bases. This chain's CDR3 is CASSLAGSRVPYGYTF. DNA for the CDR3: TGCGCCAGCAGCTTGGCAGGCTCCAGGGTCCCTTATGGCTACACCTTC.

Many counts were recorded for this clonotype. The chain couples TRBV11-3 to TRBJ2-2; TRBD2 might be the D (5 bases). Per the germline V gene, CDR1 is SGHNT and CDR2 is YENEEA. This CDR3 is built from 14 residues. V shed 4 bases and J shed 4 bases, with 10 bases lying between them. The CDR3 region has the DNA TGTGCCAGCAGCTCATACCGGGGCACCGGGGAGCTGTTTTTT. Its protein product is CASSSYRGTGELFF.

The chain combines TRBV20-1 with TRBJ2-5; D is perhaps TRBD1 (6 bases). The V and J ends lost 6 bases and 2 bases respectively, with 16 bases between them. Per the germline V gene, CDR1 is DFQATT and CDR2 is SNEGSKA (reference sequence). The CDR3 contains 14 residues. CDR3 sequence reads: CSAPHRVGQETQYF. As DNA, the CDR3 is TGCAGTGCCCCACACAGGGTAGGGCAAGAGACCCAGTACTTC.

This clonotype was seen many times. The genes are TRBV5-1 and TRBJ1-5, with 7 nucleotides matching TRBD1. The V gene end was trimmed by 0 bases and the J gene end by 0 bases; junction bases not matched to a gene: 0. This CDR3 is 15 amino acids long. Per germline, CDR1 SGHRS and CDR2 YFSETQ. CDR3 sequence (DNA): TGCGCCAGCAGCTTGGGGGACAGTAGCAATCAGCCCCAGCATTTT. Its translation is CASSLGDSSNQPQHF.

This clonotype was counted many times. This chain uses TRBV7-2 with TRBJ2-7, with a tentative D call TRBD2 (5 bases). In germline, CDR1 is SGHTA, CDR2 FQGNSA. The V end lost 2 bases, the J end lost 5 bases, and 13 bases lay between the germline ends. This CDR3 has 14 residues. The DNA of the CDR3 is TGTGCCAGCAGCTTATACAGCACGGGGAACGAGCAGTACTTC. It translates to CASSLYSTGNEQYF. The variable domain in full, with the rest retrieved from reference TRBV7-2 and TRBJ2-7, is GAGVSQSPSNKVTEKGKDVELRCDPISGHTALYWYRQSLGQGLEFLIYFQGNSAPDKSGLPSDRFSAERTGGSVSTLTIQRTQQEDSAVYLCASSLYSTGNEQYFGPGTRLTVT.

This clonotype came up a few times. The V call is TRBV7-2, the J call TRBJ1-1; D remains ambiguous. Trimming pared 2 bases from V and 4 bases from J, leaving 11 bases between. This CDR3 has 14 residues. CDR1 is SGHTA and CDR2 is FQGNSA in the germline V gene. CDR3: CASSLFGGSTEAFF. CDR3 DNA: TGTGCCAGCAGCTTATTCGGTGGGAGCACTGAAGCTTTCTTT.

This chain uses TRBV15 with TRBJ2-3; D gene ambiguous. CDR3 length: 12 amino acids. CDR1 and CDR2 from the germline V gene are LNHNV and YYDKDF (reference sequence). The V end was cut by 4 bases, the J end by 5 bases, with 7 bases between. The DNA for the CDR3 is TGTGCCACCAGCACCTTGGTAGATACGCAGTATTTT. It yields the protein CATSTLVDTQYF.

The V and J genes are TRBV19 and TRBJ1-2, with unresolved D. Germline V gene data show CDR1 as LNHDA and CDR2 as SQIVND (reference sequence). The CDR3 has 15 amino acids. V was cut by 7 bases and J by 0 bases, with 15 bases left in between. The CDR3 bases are TGTGCCAGTATTCCCGGGAGTAAAGCTAACTATGGCTACACCTTC. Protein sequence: CASIPGSKANYGYTF. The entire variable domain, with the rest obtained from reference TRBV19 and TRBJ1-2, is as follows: DGGITQSPKYLFRKEGQNVTLSCEQNLNHDAMYWYRQDPGQGLRLIYYSQIVNDFQKGDIAEGYSVSREKKESFPLTVTSAQKNPTAFYLCASIPGSKANYGYTFGSGTRLTVV.

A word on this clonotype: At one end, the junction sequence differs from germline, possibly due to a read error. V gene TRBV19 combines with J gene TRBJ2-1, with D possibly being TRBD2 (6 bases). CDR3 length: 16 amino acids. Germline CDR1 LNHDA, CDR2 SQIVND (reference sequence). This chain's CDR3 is CASGIFGGSGNNEQFF. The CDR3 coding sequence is TGTGCCAGTGGTATATTTGGGGGTAGCGGTAACAATGAGCAGTTCTTC.

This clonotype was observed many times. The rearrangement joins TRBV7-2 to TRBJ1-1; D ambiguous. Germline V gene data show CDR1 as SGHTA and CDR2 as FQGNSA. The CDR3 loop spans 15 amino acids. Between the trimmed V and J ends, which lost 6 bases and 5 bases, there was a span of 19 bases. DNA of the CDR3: TGTGCCAGCAGTTCCAACGCTCGGGGAACTACTGAAGCTTTCTTT. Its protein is CASSSNARGTTEAFF.

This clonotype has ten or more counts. The CDR3 DNA sequence: TGTGCCAGCAGTTTAGCAGGCAGGGGGTCGCCCCAGCATTTT. Amino acid sequence: CASSLAGRGSPQHF. The chain combines TRBV12-3 or TRBV12-4 with TRBJ1-5, with 7 bases aligning to TRBD1. The CDR3 sequence is 14 residues long. J was trimmed by 9 bases and V by 0 bases; bases with no gene match: 5.

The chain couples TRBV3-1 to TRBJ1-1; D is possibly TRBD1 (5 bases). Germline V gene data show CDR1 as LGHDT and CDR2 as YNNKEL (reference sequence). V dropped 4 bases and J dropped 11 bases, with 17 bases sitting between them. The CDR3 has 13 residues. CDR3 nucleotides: TGTGCCAGCAGCCTGGGGACTCCTCAGTACGCTTTCTTT. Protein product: CASSLGTPQYAFF.

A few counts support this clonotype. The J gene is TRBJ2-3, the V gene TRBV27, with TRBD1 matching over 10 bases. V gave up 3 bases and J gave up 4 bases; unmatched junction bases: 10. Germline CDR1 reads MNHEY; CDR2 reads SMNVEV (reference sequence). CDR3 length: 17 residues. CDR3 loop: CASSFIPGTGDADTQYF. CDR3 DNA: TGTGCCAGCAGTTTTATTCCCGGGACAGGGGATGCAGATACGCAGTATTTT.

The CDR3: CASSFSQAGQPQHF. Here the CDR3 DNA reads TGTGCCAGCAGCTTCTCGCAGGCGGGCCAGCCCCAGCATTTT. V usage is TRBV7-8 and J usage is TRBJ1-5; D is unresolved. The CDR3 totals 14 residues. Germline-derived CDR1 and CDR2 are SGHVS and FQNEAQ. With 3 bases removed from V and 7 bases from J, the gap between germline ends came to 13 bases.

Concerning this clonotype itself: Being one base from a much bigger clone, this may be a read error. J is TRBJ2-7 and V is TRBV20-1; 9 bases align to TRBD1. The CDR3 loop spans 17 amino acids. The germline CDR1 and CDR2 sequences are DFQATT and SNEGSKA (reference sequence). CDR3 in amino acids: CSARIGLRTGDSYEQHF. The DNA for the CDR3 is TGCAGTGCTAGGATAGGGTTGAGGACAGGGGATTCGTACGAGCAGCACTTC.

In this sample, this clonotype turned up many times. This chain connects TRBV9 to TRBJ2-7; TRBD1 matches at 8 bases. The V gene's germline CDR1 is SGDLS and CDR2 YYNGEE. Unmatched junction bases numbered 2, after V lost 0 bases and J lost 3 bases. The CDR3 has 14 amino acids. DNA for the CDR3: TGTGCCAGCAGCGTAGGACAGGGGTTCTACGAGCAGTACTTC. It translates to CASSVGQGFYEQYF. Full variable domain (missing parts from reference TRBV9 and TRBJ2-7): DSGVTQTPKHLITATGQRVTLRCSPRSGDLSVYWYQQSLDQGLQFLIQYYNGEERAKGNILERFSAQQFPDLHSELNLSSLELGDSALYFCASSVGQGFYEQYFGPGTRLTVT.

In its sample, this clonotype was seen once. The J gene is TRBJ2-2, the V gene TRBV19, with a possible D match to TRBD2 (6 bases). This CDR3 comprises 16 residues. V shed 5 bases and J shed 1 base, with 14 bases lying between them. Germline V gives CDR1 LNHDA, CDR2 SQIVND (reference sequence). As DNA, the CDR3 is TGTGCCAGTAGTCGCCAGTTAGCGGAGAACACCGGGGAGCTGTTTTTT. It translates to CASSRQLAENTGELFF. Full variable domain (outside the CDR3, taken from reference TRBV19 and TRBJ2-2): DGGITQSPKYLFRKEGQNVTLSCEQNLNHDAMYWYRQDPGQGLRLIYYSQIVNDFQKGDIAEGYSVSREKKESFPLTVTSAQKNPTAFYLCASSRQLAENTGELFFGEGSRLTVL.

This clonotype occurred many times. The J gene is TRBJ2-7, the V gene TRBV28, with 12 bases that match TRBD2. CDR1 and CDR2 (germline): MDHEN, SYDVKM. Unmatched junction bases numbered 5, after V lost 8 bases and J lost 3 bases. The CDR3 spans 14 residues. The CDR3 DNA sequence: TGTGCCAGCGGAAGGACTAGCGGGATCTACGAGCAGTACTTC. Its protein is CASGRTSGIYEQYF.

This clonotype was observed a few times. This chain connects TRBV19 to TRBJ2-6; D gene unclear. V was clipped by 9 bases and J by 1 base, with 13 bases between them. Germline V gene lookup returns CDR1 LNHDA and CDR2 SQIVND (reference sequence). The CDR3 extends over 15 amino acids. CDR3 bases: TGTGCCAGCACGAAGTCACATTCTGGGGCCAACGTCCTGACTTTC. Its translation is CASTKSHSGANVLTF.

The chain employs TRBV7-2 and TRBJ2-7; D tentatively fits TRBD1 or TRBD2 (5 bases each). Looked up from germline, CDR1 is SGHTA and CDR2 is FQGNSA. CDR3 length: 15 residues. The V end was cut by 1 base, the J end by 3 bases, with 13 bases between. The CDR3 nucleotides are TGTGCCAGCAGCTTAGGTTCGGGACCTAACTACGAGCAGTACTTC. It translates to CASSLGSGPNYEQYF.

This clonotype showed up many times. In DNA, the CDR3 is TGTGCCAGCACCCTCTTAGAGGACAGCTATGGCTACACCTTC. This sequence encodes CASTLLEDSYGYTF. This chain links TRBV7-8 with TRBJ1-2, with D possibly matching TRBD1 (6 bases). Trimming left V 7 bases short and J 4 bases short, with 16 bases between. Germline CDR1 SGHVS, CDR2 FQNEAQ. This CDR3 has 14 residues.

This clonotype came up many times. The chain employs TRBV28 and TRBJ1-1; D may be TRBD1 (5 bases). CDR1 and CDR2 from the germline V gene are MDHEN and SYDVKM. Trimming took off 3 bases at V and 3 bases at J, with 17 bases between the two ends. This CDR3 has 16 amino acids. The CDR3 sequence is CASSLWGPLGDTEAFF. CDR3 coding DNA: TGTGCCAGCAGTTTGTGGGGCCCTCTGGGAGACACTGAAGCTTTCTTT.

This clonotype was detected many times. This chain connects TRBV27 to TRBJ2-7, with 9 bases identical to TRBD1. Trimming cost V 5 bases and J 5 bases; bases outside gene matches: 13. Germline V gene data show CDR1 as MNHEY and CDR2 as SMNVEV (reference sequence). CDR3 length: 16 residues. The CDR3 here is CASSEGQGNLFHEQYF. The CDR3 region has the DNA TGTGCCAGCAGTGAGGGACAGGGAAATCTTTTCCACGAGCAGTACTTC.

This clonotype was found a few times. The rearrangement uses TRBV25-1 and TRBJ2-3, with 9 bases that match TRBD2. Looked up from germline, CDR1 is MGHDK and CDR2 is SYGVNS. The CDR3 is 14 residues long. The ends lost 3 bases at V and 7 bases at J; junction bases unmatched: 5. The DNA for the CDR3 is TGTGCCAGCAGTGATAGCGGGAGAGAGAATACGCAGTATTTT. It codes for CASSDSGRENTQYF. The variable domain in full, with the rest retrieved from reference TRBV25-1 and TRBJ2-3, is EADIYQTPRYLVIGTGKKITLECSQTMGHDKMYWYQQDPGMELHLIHYSYGVNSTEKGDLSSESTVSRIRTEHFPLTLESARPSHTSQYLCASSDSGRENTQYFGPGTRLTVL.

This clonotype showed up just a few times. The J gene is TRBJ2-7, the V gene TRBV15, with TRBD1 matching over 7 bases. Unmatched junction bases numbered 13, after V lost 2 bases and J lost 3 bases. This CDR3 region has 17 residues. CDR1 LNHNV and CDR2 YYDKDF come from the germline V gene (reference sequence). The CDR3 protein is CATSRLPDRLESYEQYF. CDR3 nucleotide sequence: TGTGCCACCAGCAGACTACCGGACAGGCTGGAAAGCTACGAGCAGTACTTC.

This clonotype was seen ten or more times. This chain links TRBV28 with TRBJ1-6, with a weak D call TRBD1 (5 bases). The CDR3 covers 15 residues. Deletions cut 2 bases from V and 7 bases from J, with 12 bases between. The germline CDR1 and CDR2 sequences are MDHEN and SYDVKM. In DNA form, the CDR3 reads TGTGCCAGCAGTTTAGGGGGTACATTGAATTCACCCCTCCACTTT. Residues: CASSLGGTLNSPLHF.

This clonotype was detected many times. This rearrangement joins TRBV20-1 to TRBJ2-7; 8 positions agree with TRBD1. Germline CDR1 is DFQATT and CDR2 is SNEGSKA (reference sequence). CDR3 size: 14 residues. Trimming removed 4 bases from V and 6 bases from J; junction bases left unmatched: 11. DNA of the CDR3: TGCAGTGCTATCCTGCCTACGGACAGGGCCGAGCAGTACTTC. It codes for CSAILPTDRAEQYF.